Sequencing of this TCR beta chain was carried out in a study of early T cells in non-severe SARS-CoV-2 infection. Study-wide background: Unpaired chains resulted from sequencing bulk RNA of unsorted whole blood. Study results and limitations: The study's VDJdb matching favored anti-spike CD8 responses and missed private and CD4 specificities.

This clonotype was counted a few times. Its antigen is unidentified. Germline loops: CDR1 MNHNY, CDR2 SVGAGI (reference sequence). The ends were cut back, 4 bases at V and 8 bases at J, with 8 bases in the middle. This CDR3 comprises 11 residues. The TCR library protocol was used to attach unique molecular identifiers. These identifiers were attached to individual cDNA molecules. TCRdb re-analysed the 5' RACE reads in MiXCR, keeping a single row per CDR3 protein. The sample holds approximately 47,000 distinct CDR3 sequences; about 6% are singletons and the top ten take 6% to 8.5%. V usage is TRBV6-6 and J usage is TRBJ1-2; D not resolved. Sequences were derived from whole blood, sampled at baseline. This clonotype was obtained from an adult who was a healthcare worker with PCR-confirmed SARS-CoV-2 infection or an uninfected control (not recorded which). This CDR3 is CASSSSDGYTF. The CDR3 DNA follows: TGTGCCAGCAGTTCCTCAGACGGCTACACCTTC.